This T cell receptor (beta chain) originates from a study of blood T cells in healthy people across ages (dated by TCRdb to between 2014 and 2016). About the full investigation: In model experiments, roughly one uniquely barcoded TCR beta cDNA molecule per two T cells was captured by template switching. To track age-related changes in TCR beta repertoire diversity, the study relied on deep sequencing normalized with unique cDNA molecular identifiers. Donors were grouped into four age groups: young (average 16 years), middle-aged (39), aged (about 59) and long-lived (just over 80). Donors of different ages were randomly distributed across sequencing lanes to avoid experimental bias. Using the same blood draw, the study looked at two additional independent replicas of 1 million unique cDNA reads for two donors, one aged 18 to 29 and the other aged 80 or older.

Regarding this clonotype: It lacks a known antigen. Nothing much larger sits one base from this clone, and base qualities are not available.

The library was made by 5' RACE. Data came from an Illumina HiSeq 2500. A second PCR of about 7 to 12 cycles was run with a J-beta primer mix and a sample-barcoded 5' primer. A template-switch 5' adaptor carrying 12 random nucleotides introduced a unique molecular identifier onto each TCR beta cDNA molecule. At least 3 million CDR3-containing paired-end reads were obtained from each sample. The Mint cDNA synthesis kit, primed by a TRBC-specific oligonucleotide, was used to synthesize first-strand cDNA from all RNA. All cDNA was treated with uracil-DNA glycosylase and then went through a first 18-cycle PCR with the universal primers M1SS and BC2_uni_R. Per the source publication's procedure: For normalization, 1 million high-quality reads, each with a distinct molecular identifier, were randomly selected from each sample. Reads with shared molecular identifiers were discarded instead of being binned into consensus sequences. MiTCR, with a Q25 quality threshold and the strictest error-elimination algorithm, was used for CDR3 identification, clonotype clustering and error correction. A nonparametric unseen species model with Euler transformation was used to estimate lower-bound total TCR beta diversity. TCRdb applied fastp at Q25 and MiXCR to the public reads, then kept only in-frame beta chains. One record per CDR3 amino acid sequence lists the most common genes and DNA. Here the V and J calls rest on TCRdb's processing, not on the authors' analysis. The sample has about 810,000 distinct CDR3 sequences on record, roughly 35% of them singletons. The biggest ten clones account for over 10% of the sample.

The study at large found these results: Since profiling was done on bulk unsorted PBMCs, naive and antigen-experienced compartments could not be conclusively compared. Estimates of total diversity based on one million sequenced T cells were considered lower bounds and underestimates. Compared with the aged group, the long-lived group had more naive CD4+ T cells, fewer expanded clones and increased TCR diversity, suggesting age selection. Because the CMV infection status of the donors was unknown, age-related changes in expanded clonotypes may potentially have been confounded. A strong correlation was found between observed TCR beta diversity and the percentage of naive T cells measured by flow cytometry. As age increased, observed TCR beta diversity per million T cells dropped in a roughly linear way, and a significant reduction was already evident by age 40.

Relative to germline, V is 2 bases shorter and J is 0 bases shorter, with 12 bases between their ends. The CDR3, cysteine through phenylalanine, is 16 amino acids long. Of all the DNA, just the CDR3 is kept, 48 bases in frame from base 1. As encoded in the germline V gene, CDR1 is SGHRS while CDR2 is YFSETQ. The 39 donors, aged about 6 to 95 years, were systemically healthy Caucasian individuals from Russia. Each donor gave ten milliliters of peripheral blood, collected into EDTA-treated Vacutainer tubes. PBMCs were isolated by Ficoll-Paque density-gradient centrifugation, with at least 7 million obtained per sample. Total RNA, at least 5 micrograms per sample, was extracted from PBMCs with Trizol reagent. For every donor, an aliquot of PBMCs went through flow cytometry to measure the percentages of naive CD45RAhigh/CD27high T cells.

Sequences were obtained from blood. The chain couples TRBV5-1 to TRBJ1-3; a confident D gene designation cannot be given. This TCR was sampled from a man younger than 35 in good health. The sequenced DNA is TGCGCCAGCAGCTTCGTGACTTCCAACTCTGGAAACACCATATATTTT. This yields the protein CASSFVTSNSGNTIYF.